The 6 T cell receptor beta chains given below trace back to one sample, sequenced in a study of cytomegalovirus exposure and HLA in healthy donors. Sequenced by immunoSEQ multiplex PCR; TCRdb stores in-frame clones only, minus some. The sample includes some 220,000 clones, 75% to 95% seen only once; the top ten take more than 0.85%. Source material: PBMCs. These receptors came from a woman aged 18-30 years in good health and CMV-seronegative.

J is TRBJ2-1 and V is TRBV2; 8 bases agree with TRBD2. The V and J ends lost 6 bases and 0 bases, in that order; junction bases with no gene match: 4. This CDR3 has 15 amino acids. Per the germline V gene, CDR1 is SNHLY and CDR2 is FYNNEI. CDR3 nucleotides: TGTGCCAGCAGAGAGCGGGAGAGCTCCTACAATGAGCAGTTCTTC. Its protein product is CASRERESSYNEQFF.

This rearrangement joins TRBV10-3 to TRBJ2-2; TRBD2 agrees at 8 bases. The CDR3 totals 15 residues. The germline V gene has CDR1 ENHRY and CDR2 SYGVKD. V shed 6 bases, J shed 5 bases, and the junction held 8 bases outside the gene matches. DNA for the CDR3: TGTGCCATCAGGGCCGGACTAGCAGGGACCGGGGAGCTGTTTTTT. As protein: CAIRAGLAGTGELFF.

The count of this clone is one. This chain joins TRBV28 and TRBJ2-3; TRBD2 aligns across 13 bases. Germline CDR1 MDHEN, CDR2 SYDVKM. Trimming took 5 bases from V and 3 from J; bases not matched to a gene: 8. The CDR3 is 17 amino acids. CDR3 sequence reads: CASSPIPGLAGTDTQYF. Written as DNA, the CDR3 is TGTGCCAGCAGTCCAATTCCGGGACTAGCGGGAACAGATACGCAGTATTTT.

V and J are TRBV19 and TRBJ2-4; 7 positions agree with TRBD1. The CDR3 spans 16 residues. V shed 4 bases, J shed 2 bases, and the junction held 8 bases outside the gene matches. Germline V gene data show CDR1 as LNHDA and CDR2 as SQIVND (reference sequence). CDR3 sequence (DNA): TGTGCCAGTAGTAACAGGGGATTGACCTCCAAAAACATTCAGTACTTC. Protein product: CASSNRGLTSKNIQYF.

The chain links TRBV19 to TRBJ2-1; D call uncertain. The V end was cut by 3 bases, the J end by 8 bases, with 11 bases between. There are 13 residues in the CDR3. Looked up from germline, CDR1 is LNHDA and CDR2 is SQIVND (reference sequence). Here the CDR3 DNA reads TGTGCCAGTAGTATCAGCGTTATGCATGAGCAGTTCTTC. It codes for CASSISVMHEQFF. Full variable domain (outside the CDR3, taken from reference TRBV19 and TRBJ2-1): DGGITQSPKYLFRKEGQNVTLSCEQNLNHDAMYWYRQDPGQGLRLIYYSQIVNDFQKGDIAEGYSVSREKKESFPLTVTSAQKNPTAFYLCASSISVMHEQFFGPGTRLTVL.

The rearrangement joins TRBV10-3 to TRBJ2-7, with 8 bases lining up with TRBD1. Unmatched junction bases numbered 5, after V lost 5 bases and J lost 2 bases. The CDR3 has 14 residues. The V gene's germline CDR1 is ENHRY and CDR2 SYGVKD. The CDR3 bases are TGTGCCATCAGTACGGGACAGGTCGCCTACGAGCAGTACTTC. This codes for CAISTGQVAYEQYF.